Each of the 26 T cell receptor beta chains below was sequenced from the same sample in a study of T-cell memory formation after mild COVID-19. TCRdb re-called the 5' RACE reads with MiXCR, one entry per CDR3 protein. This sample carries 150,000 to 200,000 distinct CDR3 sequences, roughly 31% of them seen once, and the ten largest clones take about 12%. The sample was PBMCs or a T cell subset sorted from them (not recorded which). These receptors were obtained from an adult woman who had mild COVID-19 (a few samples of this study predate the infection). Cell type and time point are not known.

For the CDR3, the DNA is TGTGCCACCAGTGTGGGGTCGTTTGAGCAGTTCTTC. Translation: CATSVGSFEQFF. The rearrangement uses TRBV24-1 and TRBJ2-1; D gene unclear. V was clipped by 5 bases and J by 9 bases, with 10 bases between them. This CDR3 is 12 amino acids long. CDR1 and CDR2 (germline): KGHDR, SFDVKD.

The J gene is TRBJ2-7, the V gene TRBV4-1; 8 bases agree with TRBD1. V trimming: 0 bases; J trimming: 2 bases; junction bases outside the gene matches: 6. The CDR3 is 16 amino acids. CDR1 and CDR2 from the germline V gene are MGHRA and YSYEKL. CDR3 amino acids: CASSQDRGQVAYEQYF. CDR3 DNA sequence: TGCGCCAGCAGCCAAGATCGGGGACAGGTGGCCTACGAGCAGTACTTC.

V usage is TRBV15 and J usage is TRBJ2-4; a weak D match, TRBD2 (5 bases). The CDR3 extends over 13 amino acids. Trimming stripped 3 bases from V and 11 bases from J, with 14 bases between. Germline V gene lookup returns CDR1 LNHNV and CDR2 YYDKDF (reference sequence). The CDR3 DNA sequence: TGTGCCACCAGCAGCCAAATGAGGGAATTTCAGTACTTC. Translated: CATSSQMREFQYF.

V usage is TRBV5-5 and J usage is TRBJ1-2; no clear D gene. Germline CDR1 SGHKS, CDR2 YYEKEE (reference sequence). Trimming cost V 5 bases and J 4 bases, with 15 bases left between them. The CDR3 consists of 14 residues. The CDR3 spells CASRPWEGGYGYTF. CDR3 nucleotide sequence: TGTGCCAGCAGGCCCTGGGAGGGAGGCTATGGCTACACCTTC.

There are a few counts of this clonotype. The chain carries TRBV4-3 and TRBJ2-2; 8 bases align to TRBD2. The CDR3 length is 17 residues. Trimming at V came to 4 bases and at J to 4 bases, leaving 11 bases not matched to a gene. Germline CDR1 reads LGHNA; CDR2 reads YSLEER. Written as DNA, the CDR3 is TGCGCCAGCAGCCCCAATTTCGGGAGGGCCGGCACCGGGGAGCTGTTTTTT. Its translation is CASSPNFGRAGTGELFF.

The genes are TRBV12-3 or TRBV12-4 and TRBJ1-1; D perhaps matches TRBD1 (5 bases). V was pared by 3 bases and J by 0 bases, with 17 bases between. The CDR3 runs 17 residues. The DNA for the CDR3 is TGTGCCAGCAGTTTCCGTACAGGAGCGGGCATGAACACTGAAGCTTTCTTT. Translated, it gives CASSFRTGAGMNTEAFF.

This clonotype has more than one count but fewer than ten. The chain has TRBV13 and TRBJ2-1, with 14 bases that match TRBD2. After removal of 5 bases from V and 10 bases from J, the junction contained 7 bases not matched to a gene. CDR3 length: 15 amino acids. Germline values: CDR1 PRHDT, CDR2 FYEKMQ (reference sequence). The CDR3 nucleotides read TGTGCCAGCAGCAAGACTAGCGGGAGGGTAAGGGAGCAGTTCTTC. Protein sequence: CASSKTSGRVREQFF.

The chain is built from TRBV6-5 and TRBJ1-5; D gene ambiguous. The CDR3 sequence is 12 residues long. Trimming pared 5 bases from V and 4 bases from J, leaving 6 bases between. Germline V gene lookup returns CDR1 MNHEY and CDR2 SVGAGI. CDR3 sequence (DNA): TGTGCCAGCAGTACCCTTAATCAGCCCCAGCATTTT. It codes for CASSTLNQPQHF.

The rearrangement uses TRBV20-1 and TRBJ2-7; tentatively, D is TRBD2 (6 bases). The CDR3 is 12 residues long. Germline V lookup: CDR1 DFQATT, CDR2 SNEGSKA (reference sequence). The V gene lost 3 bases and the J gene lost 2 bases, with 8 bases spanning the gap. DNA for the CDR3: TGCAGTGCTAGCGGGAGAACCTACGAGCAGTACTTC. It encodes CSASGRTYEQYF.

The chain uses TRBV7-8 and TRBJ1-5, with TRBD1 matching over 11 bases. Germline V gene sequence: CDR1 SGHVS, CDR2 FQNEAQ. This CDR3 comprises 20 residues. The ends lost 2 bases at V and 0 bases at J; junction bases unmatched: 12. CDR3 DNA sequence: TGTGCCAGCAGCTTATTCCCCGCCGGGACAGGGGGTTATAGCAATCAGCCCCAGCATTTT. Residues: CASSLFPAGTGGYSNQPQHF.

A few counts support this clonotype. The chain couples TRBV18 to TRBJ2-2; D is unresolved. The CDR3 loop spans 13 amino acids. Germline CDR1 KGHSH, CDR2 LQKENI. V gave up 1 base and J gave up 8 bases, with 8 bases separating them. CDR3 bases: TGTGCCAGCTCACCACGGGCGATGGGGGAGCTGTTTTTT. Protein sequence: CASSPRAMGELFF.

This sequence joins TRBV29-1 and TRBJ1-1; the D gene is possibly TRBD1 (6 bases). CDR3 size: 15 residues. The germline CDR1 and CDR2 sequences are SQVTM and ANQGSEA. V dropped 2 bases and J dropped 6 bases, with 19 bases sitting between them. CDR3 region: CSVENGGQGSAEAFF. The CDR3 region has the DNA TGCAGCGTTGAAAATGGAGGGCAGGGGAGTGCTGAAGCTTTCTTT. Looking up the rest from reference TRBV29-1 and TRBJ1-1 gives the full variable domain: SAVISQKPSRDICQRGTSLTIQCQVDSQVTMMFWYRQQPGQSLTLIATANQGSEATYESGFVIDKFPISRPNLTFSTLTVSNMSPEDSSIYLCSVENGGQGSAEAFFGQGTRLTVV.

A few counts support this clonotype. The chain's CDR3 is CASSWLDRDNYGYTF. The CDR3 DNA is TGTGCCAGCAGCTGGCTGGACAGGGACAACTATGGCTACACCTTC. The chain uses TRBV5-6 and TRBJ1-2; TRBD1 matches 8 bases. The CDR3 covers 15 residues. Per the germline V gene, CDR1 is SGHDT and CDR2 is YYEEEE. Losses at the gene ends were 3 bases for V and 2 bases for J; bases not matched to a gene: 6.

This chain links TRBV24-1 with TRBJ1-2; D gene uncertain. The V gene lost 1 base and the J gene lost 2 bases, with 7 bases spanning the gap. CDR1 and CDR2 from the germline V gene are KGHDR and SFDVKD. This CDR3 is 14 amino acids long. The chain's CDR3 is CATSDFTGNYGYTF. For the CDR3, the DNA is TGTGCCACCAGTGATTTTACGGGCAACTATGGCTACACCTTC.

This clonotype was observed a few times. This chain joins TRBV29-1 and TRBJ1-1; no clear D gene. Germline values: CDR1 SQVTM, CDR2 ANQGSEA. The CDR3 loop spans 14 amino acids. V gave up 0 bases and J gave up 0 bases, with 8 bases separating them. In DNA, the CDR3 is TGCAGCGTTGAAGATCCACCGGTGAACACTGAAGCTTTCTTT. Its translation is CSVEDPPVNTEAFF. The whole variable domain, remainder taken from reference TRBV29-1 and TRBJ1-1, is SAVISQKPSRDICQRGTSLTIQCQVDSQVTMMFWYRQQPGQSLTLIATANQGSEATYESGFVIDKFPISRPNLTFSTLTVSNMSPEDSSIYLCSVEDPPVNTEAFFGQGTRLTVV.

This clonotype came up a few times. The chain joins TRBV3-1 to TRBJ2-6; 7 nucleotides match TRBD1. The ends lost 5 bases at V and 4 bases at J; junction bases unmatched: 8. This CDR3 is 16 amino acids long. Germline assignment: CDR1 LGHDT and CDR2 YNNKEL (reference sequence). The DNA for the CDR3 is TGTGCCAGCAGCACCCGACAGGGTACCGGGGCCAACGTCCTGACTTTC. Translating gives CASSTRQGTGANVLTF.

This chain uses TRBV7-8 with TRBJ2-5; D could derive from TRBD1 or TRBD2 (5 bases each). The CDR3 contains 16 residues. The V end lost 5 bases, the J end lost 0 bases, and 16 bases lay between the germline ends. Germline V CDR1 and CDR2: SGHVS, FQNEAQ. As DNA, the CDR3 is TGTGCCAGCAGCCTGGGACGGCTGTGGTACCAAGAGACCCAGTACTTC. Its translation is CASSLGRLWYQETQYF. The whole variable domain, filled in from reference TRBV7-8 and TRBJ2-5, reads GAGVSQSPRYKVAKRGQDVALRCDPISGHVSLFWYQQALGQGPEFLTYFQNEAQLDKSGLPSDRFFAERPEGSVSTLKIQRTQQEDSAVYLCASSLGRLWYQETQYFGPGTRLLVL.

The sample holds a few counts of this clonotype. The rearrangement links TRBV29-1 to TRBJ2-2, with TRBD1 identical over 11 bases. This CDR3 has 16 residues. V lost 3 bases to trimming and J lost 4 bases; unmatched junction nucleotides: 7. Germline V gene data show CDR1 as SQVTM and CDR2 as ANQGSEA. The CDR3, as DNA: TGCAGCGTTGATTCCCCGGGACAGGGGGTCACCGGGGAGCTGTTTTTT. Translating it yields CSVDSPGQGVTGELFF.

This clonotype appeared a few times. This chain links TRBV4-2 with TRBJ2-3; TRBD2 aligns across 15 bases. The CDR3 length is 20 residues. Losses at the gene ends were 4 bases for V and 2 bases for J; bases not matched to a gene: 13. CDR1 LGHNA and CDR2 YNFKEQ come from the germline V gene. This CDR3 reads CASSLIYGTSGGSPTDTQYF. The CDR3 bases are TGTGCCAGCAGCCTGATATACGGGACTAGCGGGGGGTCCCCCACAGATACGCAGTATTTT.

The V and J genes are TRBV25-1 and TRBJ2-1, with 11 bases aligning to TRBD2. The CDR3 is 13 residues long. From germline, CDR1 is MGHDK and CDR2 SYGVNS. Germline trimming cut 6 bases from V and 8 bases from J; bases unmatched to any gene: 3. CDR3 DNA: TGTGCCAGCAGAACTAGCGGGAGTTATGAGCAGTTCTTC. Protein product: CASRTSGSYEQFF.

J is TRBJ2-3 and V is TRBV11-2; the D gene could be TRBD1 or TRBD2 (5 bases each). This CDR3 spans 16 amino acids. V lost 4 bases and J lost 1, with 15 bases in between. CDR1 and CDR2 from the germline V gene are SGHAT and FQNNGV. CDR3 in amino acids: CASSWDRLRGTDTQYF. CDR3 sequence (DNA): TGTGCCAGCAGCTGGGACCGTCTCCGGGGCACAGATACGCAGTATTTT.

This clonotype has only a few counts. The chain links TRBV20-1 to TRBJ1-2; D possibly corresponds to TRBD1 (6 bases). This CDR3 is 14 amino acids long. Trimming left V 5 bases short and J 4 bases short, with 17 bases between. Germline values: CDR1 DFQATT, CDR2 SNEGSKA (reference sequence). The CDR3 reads CSAVDPGQAYGYTF. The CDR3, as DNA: TGCAGTGCTGTGGATCCGGGACAAGCCTATGGCTACACCTTC.

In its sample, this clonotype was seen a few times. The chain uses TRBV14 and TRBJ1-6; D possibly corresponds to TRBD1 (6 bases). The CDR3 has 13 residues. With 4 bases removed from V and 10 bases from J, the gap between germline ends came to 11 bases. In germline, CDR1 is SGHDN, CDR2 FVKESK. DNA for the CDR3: TGTGCCAGCAGCCGATACAGGGAATCACCCCTCCACTTT. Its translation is CASSRYRESPLHF.

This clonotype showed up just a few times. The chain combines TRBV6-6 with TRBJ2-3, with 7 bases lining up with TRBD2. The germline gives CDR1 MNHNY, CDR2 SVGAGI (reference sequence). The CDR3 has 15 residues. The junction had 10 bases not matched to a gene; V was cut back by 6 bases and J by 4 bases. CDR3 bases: TGTGCCAGCAGCCAACACCTAGCGGAGCCAGATACGCAGTATTTT. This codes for CASSQHLAEPDTQYF.

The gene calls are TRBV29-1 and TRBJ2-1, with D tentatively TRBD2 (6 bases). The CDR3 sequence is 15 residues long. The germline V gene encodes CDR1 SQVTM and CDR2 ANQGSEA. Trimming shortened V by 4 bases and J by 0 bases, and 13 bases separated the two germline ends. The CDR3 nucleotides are TGCAGCGTTGTACCGGTGGGGGGCTCCTACAATGAGCAGTTCTTC. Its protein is CSVVPVGGSYNEQFF.

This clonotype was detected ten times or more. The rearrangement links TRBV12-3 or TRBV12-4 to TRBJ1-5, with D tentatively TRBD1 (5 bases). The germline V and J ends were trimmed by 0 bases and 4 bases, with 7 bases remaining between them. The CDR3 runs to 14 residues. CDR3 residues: CASSLAGGNQPQHF. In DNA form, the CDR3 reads TGTGCCAGCAGTTTAGCCGGGGGAAATCAGCCCCAGCATTTT.